The present T cell receptor (beta chain) was sequenced within a study of blood T cells in healthy people across ages. Primers used in a second PCR of about 6 to 12 cycles were a sample-barcoded 5' primer and a J-beta primer mix. A single record per CDR3 protein comes from TCRdb applying MiXCR to the 5' RACE reads. The table lists over 1,300,000 distinct CDR3 sequences, roughly 64% of them singletons, with 6.5% to 8.5% in the top ten. V was pared by 3 bases and J by 7 bases, with 16 bases between. The germline V gene encodes CDR1 MNHEY and CDR2 SMNVEV (reference sequence). This CDR3 has 15 residues. Sequencing was done on a sample of blood. V is TRBV27 and J is TRBJ1-5, with D possibly being TRBD1 (6 bases). The receptor comes from a man aged 18 to 29 in good health. CDR3 coding DNA: TGTGCCAGCAGTTTCAGGGGCAGGGGAAGCCAGCCCCAGCATTTT. Protein: CASSFRGRGSQPQHF.